This TCR beta chain was profiled in a study of shared clonotypes between healthy human individuals. On the study more broadly: Per-donor plates numbered three CD4 naive, three CD4 memory, two CD8 naive and one CD8 memory.

Data came from immunoSEQ multiplex PCR; TCRdb stores just in-frame clones and leaves some out. The sample holds about 1.1 million clones; 75% to 85% are singletons and the top ten take about 0.52%. J was trimmed by 5 bases and V by 2 bases; bases with no gene match: 8. The CDR3 contains 18 residues. Germline V CDR1 and CDR2: MNHEY, SMNVEV (reference sequence). The table lists this clone with a count of one. This chain joins TRBV27 and TRBJ2-1; 14 bases are shared with TRBD2. Sequencing was performed on memory CD4+ T cells from PBMCs. Subset denoted: CD45RA-negative fraction. The receptor was derived from a man younger than 30 in good health. Some clones in this sample may be carry-over from other donors' samples. In DNA form, the CDR3 reads TGTGCCAGCAGTTTAGGGGGGACTAGCGGGAGTTGGAACAATGAGCAGTTCTTC. Translating it yields CASSLGGTSGSWNNEQFF.